The text below deals with one TCR beta chain. No antigen is known for it. This record belongs to a study of graft-versus-host responses after intestinal transplantation. Looking at the study overall: Multivisceral, liver-intestinal, or isolated intestinal transplants were given to recipients. Study-level points and caveats: Across patients carrying graft-donor T cell macrochimerism, allografts held high graft-versus-host to host-versus-graft clonal ratios. Detection of GvH clones occurred in recipient marrow, and some had their first appearance in ileum or blood.

Germline V gene sequence: CDR1 LGHNT, CDR2 FRNRAP. The CDR3 sequence is 16 residues long. The V gene lost 6 bases and the J gene lost 8 bases, with 22 bases spanning the gap. Using immunoSEQ multiplex PCR, the repertoire was profiled, and TCRdb retains in-frame clones only, with some absent. The data show some 140,000 clones, with more than 80% seen just once and over 0.15% held by the top ten. This material consisted of unstimulated CD4+ T cells sorted from spleen or lymph node cells, taken before intestinal transplant. This sequence originates from a human donor who received an intestinal transplant. This chain links TRBV12-5 with TRBJ1-4; the D is unclear. The CDR3, as DNA: TGTGCTAGTGGCCCTACCCCGGGAACTACGGGGGAAAAACTGTTTTTT. This encodes CASGPTPGTTGEKLFF.